A selection of T cell receptor beta chains follows, all from one sample in a study of PD-1 blockade in classical Hodgkin lymphoma. This table comes from immunoSEQ multiplex PCR, and its TCRdb copy is limited to in-frame clones, with some not included. This repertoire shows fewer than 15,000 clones, around 90% found once; its top ten account for approximately 17%. Source: CD8+ T cells from blood, taken before the fourth cycle of nivolumab. The receptors derive from a human donor with classical Hodgkin lymphoma. CDR3s include the opening cysteine and the closing phenylalanine or tryptophan. D genes are given only for firm matches. Only some rows state a clone size, as once, few, many or a class for expanded clones.

CDR3aa,CDR3nt,d_gene,v_gene,abundance,j_gene
CASSSVRDTTYNEQFF,TGTGCCAGCAGCTCGGTCCGGGACACGACCTACAATGAGCAGTTCTTC,-,TRBV7-8,-,TRBJ2-1
CASSTRSDSPLHF,TGTGCCAGCAGCACAAGGAGTGATTCACCCCTCCACTTT,-,TRBV7-9,-,TRBJ1-6
CASSMQGLQETQYF,TGTGCCAGTAGTATGCAGGGGCTCCAAGAGACCCAGTACTTC,-,TRBV19,-,TRBJ2-5
CASSLLVWNTGELFF,TGTGCCAGCAGTCTCCTGGTCTGGAACACCGGGGAGCTGTTTTTT,-,TRBV7-9,-,TRBJ2-2
CASSLLAGEETQYF,TGTGCCAGCAGCTTACTAGCGGGAGAAGAGACCCAGTACTTC,TRBD2,TRBV11-2,-,TRBJ2-5
CAWITLVGGLYGYTF,TGTGCCTGGATAACATTGGTCGGAGGTCTCTATGGCTACACCTTC,-,TRBV30,-,TRBJ1-2
CASSLALEGEQFF,TGTGCCAGCAGCTTAGCACTAGAGGGGGAGCAGTTCTTC,-,TRBV7-9,-,TRBJ2-1
CASAPGSYEQYF,TGTGCCAGCGCCCCAGGGTCCTACGAGCAGTACTTC,-,TRBV28,-,TRBJ2-7
CASSPQQGQPQHF,TGTGCCAGCAGTCCGCAACAGGGCCAGCCCCAGCATTTT,-,TRBV27,few,TRBJ1-5
CASSNRDRAKEKLFF,TGTGCCAGCAGCAACCGGGACAGGGCTAAGGAAAAACTGTTTTTT,TRBD1,TRBV7-9,-,TRBJ1-4
CASSFQDSRYNEQFF,TGTGCCAGCAGCTTTCAGGACAGTCGTTACAATGAGCAGTTCTTC,-,TRBV7-9,-,TRBJ2-1
CASSPSPRQGRNSPLHF,TGTGCCAGCAGTCCATCCCCCCGACAGGGAAGAAATTCACCCCTCCACTTT,TRBD1,TRBV27,-,TRBJ1-6
CATGSDTQYF,TGTGCCACGGGGTCAGATACGCAGTATTTT,-,TRBV15,-,TRBJ2-3
CARDRANTEAFF,TGTGCCAGGGACAGGGCAAATACTGAAGCTTTCTTT,TRBD1,TRBV5-8,-,TRBJ1-1
CASSFDSDYGYTF,TGTGCCAGCAGTTTTGACAGTGACTATGGCTACACCTTC,-,TRBV27,few,TRBJ1-2
CATSRARISWDTEAFF,TGTGCCACCAGCAGAGCCAGGATCTCATGGGACACTGAAGCTTTCTTT,-,TRBV15,-,TRBJ1-1
CASSLAGGVFF,TGTGCCAGCAGCTTAGCGGGGGGGGTATTCTTC,TRBD2,TRBV11-2,-,TRBJ2-1
CASSPRGGGSYNSPLHF,TGTGCCAGCAGTCCTCGTGGAGGGGGCTCCTATAATTCACCCCTCCACTTT,-,TRBV28,-,TRBJ1-6
CASSQDWTSGGETQYF,TGTGCCAGCAGCCAAGATTGGACTAGCGGGGGTGAGACCCAGTACTTC,TRBD2,TRBV4-2,-,TRBJ2-5
CASSFADRGQEGYTF,TGTGCCAGCAGTTTCGCGGACAGGGGGCAGGAAGGCTACACCTTC,TRBD1,TRBV28,-,TRBJ1-2
CASSQGTGPYNEQFF,TGTGCCAGCAGTCAGGGAACGGGTCCCTACAATGAGCAGTTCTTC,-,TRBV6-1,-,TRBJ2-1
CASLSVAGENEQYF,TGTGCCAGCCTATCGGTAGCGGGGGAGAACGAGCAGTACTTC,TRBD2,TRBV28,-,TRBJ2-7
CASSWEAEVADEQFF,TGTGCCAGCAGTTGGGAAGCGGAAGTCGCGGATGAGCAGTTCTTC,-,TRBV28,-,TRBJ2-1
CASSLGWDDSSITDTQYF,TGTGCCAGCAGCTTGGGGTGGGATGATTCCTCCATCACAGATACGCAGTATTTT,-,TRBV7-9,-,TRBJ2-3
CASSLGRDRVYTGELFF,TGTGCCAGCAGCTTAGGCCGGGACAGGGTCTACACCGGGGAGCTGTTTTTT,TRBD1,TRBV7-8,-,TRBJ2-2
CASSYSNQGGEQYF,TGTGCCAGCAGTTACTCGAACCAGGGAGGAGAGCAGTACTTC,-,TRBV6-5,-,TRBJ2-7
CASSQDRTGAQYF,TGCGCCAGCAGCCAAGATAGAACAGGGGCCCAGTACTTC,TRBD1,TRBV4-1,once,TRBJ2-5
CASSLGQLETQYF,TGTGCCAGCAGCTTAGGACAGTTGGAGACCCAGTACTTC,-,TRBV7-9,few,TRBJ2-5
CASSGPSNEQFF,TGTGCCAGCAGCGGCCCTTCGAATGAGCAGTTCTTC,-,TRBV28,-,TRBJ2-1
CAWSREYEQYF,TGTGCCTGGAGTCGTGAGTACGAGCAGTACTTC,-,TRBV30,-,TRBJ2-7
CAWRREAYEQYF,TGTGCCTGGAGGCGGGAGGCCTACGAGCAGTACTTC,TRBD2,TRBV30,-,TRBJ2-7
CASSENRQATIDSPLHF,TGTGCCAGCAGTGAGAACCGACAGGCTACTATTGATTCACCCCTCCACTTT,-,TRBV6-1,-,TRBJ1-6